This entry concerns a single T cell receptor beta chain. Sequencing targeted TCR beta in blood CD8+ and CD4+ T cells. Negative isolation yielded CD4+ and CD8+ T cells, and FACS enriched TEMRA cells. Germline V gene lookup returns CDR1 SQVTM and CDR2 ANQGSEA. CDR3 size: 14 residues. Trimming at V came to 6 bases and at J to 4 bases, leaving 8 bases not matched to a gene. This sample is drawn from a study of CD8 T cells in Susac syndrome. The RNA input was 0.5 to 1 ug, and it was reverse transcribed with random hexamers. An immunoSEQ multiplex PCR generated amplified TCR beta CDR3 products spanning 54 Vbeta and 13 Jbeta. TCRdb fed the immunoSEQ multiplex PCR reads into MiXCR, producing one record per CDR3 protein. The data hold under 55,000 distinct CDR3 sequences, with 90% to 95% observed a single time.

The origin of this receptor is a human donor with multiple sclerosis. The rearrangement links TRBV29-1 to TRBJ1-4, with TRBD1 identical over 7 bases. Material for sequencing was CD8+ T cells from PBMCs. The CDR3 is CSVETGTDNEKLFF. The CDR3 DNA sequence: TGCAGCGTAGAGACCGGGACAGATAATGAAAAACTGTTTTTT.